The 16 T cell receptor beta chains given below trace back to one sample, sequenced in a study of CD8+ T cells in alopecia areata. RNA was isolated and reverse transcribed to cDNA, the sequencing template. Assay: immunoSEQ multiplex PCR; the TCRdb copy retains only in-frame clones and omits some. The data show approximately 1,500 clones, with none appearing a single time. Material for sequencing was skin. These receptors came from a C3H/HeJ mouse with alopecia areata. For this mouse line, the MHC haplotype is H2-k.

This clone showed up many times. Here the gene names and germline are mouse. The CDR3 end lies 4 residues beyond the end of the read and is filled in from the germline J gene. The chain employs TRBV1 and TRBJ2-1; 8 bases match TRBD1. The CDR3 spans 16 residues. With 3 bases clipped from V and 0 bases from J, the junction kept 4 bases outside the gene matches. Looked up from germline, CDR1 is NSQYPW and CDR2 is LRSPGD (reference sequence). The sequenced part of the CDR3 DNA is TGCACCTGCAGTGCCCTCGGACAGGGTAACTATGCT. Translation: CTCSALGQGNYA. In full, the CDR3 is CTCSALGQGNYAEQFF.

As for this clone: Gene names are the mouse ones. The sequence runs out 4 residues before the end of the CDR3; the remainder is reconstructed from the germline J gene. The chain uses TRBV14 and TRBJ2-1; 8 nucleotides agree with TRBD1. The CDR3 runs to 15 residues. The germline V gene has CDR1 SGHDT and CDR2 FRDEAV. Germline trimming cut 4 bases from V and 1 base from J; bases unmatched to any gene: 4. The sequenced part of the CDR3 DNA is TGTGCCAGCAGTCACCGGGACAGGAACTATGCT. Residues: CASSHRDRNYA. The whole CDR3 sequence is CASSHRDRNYAEQFF. The whole variable domain, filled in from reference TRBV14 and TRBJ2-1, reads EAGVTQSPRYAVLQEGQAVSFWCDPISGHDTLYWYQQPRDQGPQLLVYFRDEAVIDNSQLPSDRFSAVRPKGTNSTLKIQSAKQGDTATYLCASSHRDRNYAEQFFGPGTRLTVL.

A few counts support this clone. Gene names refer to mouse genes. The CDR3 end is not reached by the read, which stops 4 residues before it; the germline J gene fills it in. The chain links TRBV13-1 to TRBJ2-7, with D possibly matching TRBD1 (6 bases). Germline assignment: CDR1 NSHNY and CDR2 SYGAGN. The CDR3 sequence is 12 residues long. The covered CDR3 bases are TGTGCCAGCAGGGGTGACAGGTAT. Its translation is CASRGDRY. The whole CDR3 sequence reads CASRGDRYEQYF.

This clone was seen a few times. Genes here carry mouse names. The sequenced fragment ends 4 residues before the CDR3 boundary, so the rest is inferred from the germline J gene. J is TRBJ2-7 and V is TRBV19; TRBD2 aligns across 12 bases. Germline CDR1 and CDR2: FNHDT and SITEND (reference sequence). The CDR3 length is 14 residues. Partial CDR3 DNA: TGTGCCAGCAGCCCGGACTGGGGGGGTTAT. Translating gives CASSPDWGGY. The CDR3 in its entirety is CASSPDWGGYEQYF.

By share, this clone ranks as hyperexpanded. The gene names given are mouse names. The sequence runs out 4 residues before the end of the CDR3; the remainder is reconstructed from the germline J gene. This chain links TRBV29 with TRBJ2-1; a possible D gene is TRBD1 (6 bases). The CDR3 length is 13 residues. V was trimmed by 6 bases and J by 5 bases, leaving 11 bases between them. Germline V CDR1 and CDR2: MSHET, SYDVDS. The CDR3 loop is CASSQGLDAEQFF. Partial CDR3 DNA: TGTGCTAGCAGCCAGGGGCTGGATGCT.

Ten or more counts support this clone. Gene names are the mouse ones. The CDR3 end falls 4 residues outside the read, so it is completed with the germline J gene. The rearrangement joins TRBV29 to TRBJ1-2, with 9 bases identical to TRBD1. The trim removed 2 bases at V and 4 bases at J, leaving 2 bases unmatched. CDR1 is MSHET and CDR2 is SYDVDS in the germline V gene. CDR3 length: 14 amino acids. The CDR3 spells CASSLRQGVSDYTF. CDR3 DNA (partial): TGTGCTAGCAGTTTAAGACAGGGGGTCTCC.

The table lists this clone with many counts. The gene names here belong to mouse. The read terminates 4 residues before the CDR3 end, so the remaining end is supplied by the germline J gene. The chain carries TRBV1 and TRBJ2-1, with 7 bases identical to TRBD2. V was pared by 1 base and J by 4 bases, with 4 bases of the junction left unmatched. The germline CDR1 and CDR2 sequences are NSQYPW and LRSPGD (reference sequence). The CDR3 is 15 residues long. CDR3 residues: CTCSAAGGGYAEQFF. CDR3 DNA (partial): TGCACCTGCAGTGCAGCCGGGGGGGGGTATGCT.

As concerns this clone: Gene names denote mouse genes. The missing CDR3 end, 4 residues past where the read stops, is filled in from the germline J gene. The chain recombines TRBV13-3 with TRBJ2-5, with 13 bases aligning to TRBD2. Germline lookup yields CDR1 NNHDY and CDR2 SYVADS. CDR3 length: 15 residues. The CDR3 reads CASSGTGGALDTQYF. The sequenced part of the CDR3 DNA is TGTGCCAGCAGTGGGACTGGGGGGGCGCTGGAC. Filled out from reference TRBV13-3 and TRBJ2-5, the complete variable domain reads EAAVTQSPRSKVAVTGGKVTLSCHQTNNHDYMYWYRQDTGHGLRLIHYSYVADSTEKGDIPDGYKASRPSQENFSLILELASLSQTAVYFCASSGTGGALDTQYFGPGTRLLVL.

This clone appeared many times. Gene and germline names: mouse. The CDR3 goes on 4 residues after the read ends, and that part is filled in from the germline J gene. This chain uses TRBV13-2 with TRBJ2-7; possible D gene TRBD2, 5 bases. Looked up from germline, CDR1 is NNHNN and CDR2 is SYGAGS (reference sequence). The CDR3 has 13 amino acids. Trimming shortened V by 0 bases and J by 3 bases, and 7 bases separated the two germline ends. The CDR3 here is CASGDAGLYEQYF. Partial CDR3 DNA: TGTGCCAGCGGTGATGCCGGACTCTAT.

This clone was recorded a few times. Mouse gene names and germline throughout. The read comes to an end 4 residues before the CDR3 does, leaving the germline J gene to fill in the end. The rearrangement uses TRBV31 and TRBJ2-5, with 9 bases matching TRBD2. Per germline, CDR1 GKSSPN and CDR2 SITVG. Trimming took 0 bases from V and 2 from J; bases not matched to a gene: 3. The CDR3 sequence is 15 residues long. The sequenced part of the CDR3 DNA is TGTGCCTGGAGTCTACTGGGGGGTTTCCAAGAC. Its translation is CAWSLLGGFQD. The entire CDR3 is CAWSLLGGFQDTQYF.

This clone was seen more than once but under ten times. The gene names here belong to mouse. The CDR3 end is not reached by the read, which stops 4 residues before it; the germline J gene fills it in. The rearrangement links TRBV13-1 to TRBJ1-2, with 10 positions matching TRBD1. CDR1 NSHNY and CDR2 SYGAGN come from the germline V gene. The V segment lost 1 base and the J segment 2 bases; nucleotides outside the gene matches: 2. The CDR3 totals 15 residues. The sequenced part of the CDR3 DNA is TGTGCCAGCAGTGATCGACAGGGGGCGAACTCC. Protein: CASSDRQGANS. The full CDR3 sequence reads CASSDRQGANSDYTF.

This clone is labeled medium-sized. Germline and genes: mouse. The sequenced fragment ends 4 residues before the CDR3 boundary, so the rest is inferred from the germline J gene. The chain recombines TRBV24 with TRBJ2-4; TRBD2 agrees at 12 bases. With V trimmed by 4 bases and J by 0 bases, 5 bases remained unmatched. This CDR3 is 17 amino acids long. Germline CDR1 KGHTA, CDR2 FRNEEI. The sequenced part of the CDR3 DNA is TGTGCCAGCAGTCCCCCGGGACTGGGGGGTAGTCAAAAC. This sequence encodes CASSPPGLGGSQN. The full CDR3 reads CASSPPGLGGSQNTLYF.

A few counts support this clone. Each gene name is a mouse one. The read is 4 residues too short to cover the CDR3 end, so that end is filled in from the germline J gene. The chain couples TRBV13-1 to TRBJ1-1, with 8 bases fitting TRBD1. CDR1 and CDR2 (germline): NSHNY, SYGAGN. The CDR3 totals 13 residues. The CDR3 bases that were read are TGTGCCAGCAGTGAGGTACAGGGGGCA. It yields the protein CASSEVQGA. The full CDR3 protein reads CASSEVQGAEVFF.

About this clone itself: Genes here carry mouse names. The read terminates 4 residues before the CDR3 end, so the remaining end is supplied by the germline J gene. This chain uses TRBV1 with TRBJ2-1, with D perhaps matching TRBD1 (6 bases). The CDR3 spans 17 residues. Germline loops: CDR1 NSQYPW, CDR2 LRSPGD (reference sequence). CDR3 DNA, as far as it was read: TGCAAATGCAGTGCAGATTCCAGGGGCGTTAACTATGCT. It specifies CKCSADSRGVNYA. The whole CDR3 is CKCSADSRGVNYAEQFF.

This clone was seen only a few times. The gene names here belong to mouse. The read finishes 4 residues shy of the CDR3 end, and the germline J gene is used to complete it. The chain carries TRBV13-1 and TRBJ2-3; 9 positions match TRBD2. CDR1 is NSHNY and CDR2 is SYGAGN in the germline V gene. This CDR3 contains 17 residues. Trimming took 3 bases from V and 0 from J; bases not matched to a gene: 8. CDR3 residues: CASSVDWGRPSAETLYF. The part of the CDR3 DNA that was read is TGTGCCAGCAGTGTCGACTGGGGGCGACCTAGTGCAGAA.

This clone was seen at least ten times. The genes are named according to mouse. CDR3 region: CASSIGDNRNTLYF. The CDR3 bases that were read are TGTGCCAGCAGTATTGGGGACAATCGAAAC. The chain couples TRBV19 to TRBJ2-4; possibly TRBD1 for D (6 bases). Read data end 4 residues before the CDR3 end; the end is taken from the germline J gene. Germline V gives CDR1 FNHDT, CDR2 SITEND (reference sequence). The length of the CDR3 is 14 residues.